A selection of T cell receptor beta chains follows, all from one sample in a study of cytomegalovirus exposure and HLA in healthy donors. This table comes from immunoSEQ multiplex PCR, and its TCRdb copy is limited to in-frame clones, with some not included. The sample includes 270,000 or so clones, about nine tenths seen only once; the top ten take roughly 1.5%. Material for sequencing was PBMCs. These receptors originate from a girl aged 2-10 years in good health and CMV-seronegative. Each CDR3 is given with its conserved first and last residue. D genes are given only for firm matches. Size is stated for part of the rows, as once, few or many counts, or as a class when the clone is expanded.

D: NA; V: TRBV27; size: NA; J: TRBJ2-7; CDR3: CASSPRGFNEQYF; DNA: TGTGCCAGCAGCCCCAGAGGGTTCAACGAGCAGTACTTC
D: NA; V: TRBV5-4; size: once; J: TRBJ1-6; CDR3: CASSLKGGPGRISPLHF; DNA: TGTGCCAGCAGCTTGAAGGGTGGGCCAGGGAGGATTTCACCCCTCCACTTT
D: NA; V: TRBV5-5; size: NA; J: TRBJ1-2; CDR3: CASSLEQNYGYTF; DNA: TGTGCCAGCAGCTTAGAACAGAACTATGGCTACACCTTC
D: NA; V: TRBV11-2; size: NA; J: TRBJ1-4; CDR3: CASSFQGIGLGEKLFF; DNA: TGTGCCAGCAGTTTTCAGGGGATCGGCTTGGGTGAAAAACTGTTTTTT
D: TRBD1; V: TRBV5-6; size: NA; J: TRBJ1-6; CDR3: CASSTMGPTGGYNSPLHF; DNA: TGTGCCAGCAGCACAATGGGCCCCACAGGGGGCTATAATTCACCCCTCCACTTT
D: NA; V: TRBV11-2; size: few; J: TRBJ2-3; CDR3: CASSSSRDTQYF; DNA: TGTGCCAGCAGCTCTAGCAGAGATACGCAGTATTTT
D: TRBD1; V: TRBV29-1; size: NA; J: TRBJ1-2; CDR3: CSPGTGYGYTF; DNA: TGCAGCCCAGGGACAGGGTATGGCTACACCTTC
D: NA; V: TRBV7-9; size: NA; J: TRBJ2-7; CDR3: CASSSALNEQYF; DNA: TGTGCCAGCAGCTCAGCCCTTAACGAGCAGTACTTC
D: NA; V: TRBV27; size: NA; J: TRBJ2-2; CDR3: CASSLLFDTGELFF; DNA: TGTGCCAGCAGTTTACTATTCGACACCGGGGAGCTGTTTTTT
D: TRBD2; V: TRBV30; size: NA; J: TRBJ2-3; CDR3: CAWSRGTSGRTDTQYF; DNA: TGTGCCTGGAGCAGAGGGACTAGCGGGAGGACCGATACGCAGTATTTT
D: NA; V: TRBV29-1; size: NA; J: TRBJ1-1; CDR3: CSVGETGAMNTEAFF; DNA: TGCAGCGTTGGAGAGACAGGTGCTATGAACACTGAAGCTTTCTTT
D: TRBD1; V: TRBV18; size: NA; J: TRBJ1-1; CDR3: CASSPRQGSMNTEAFF; DNA: TGTGCCAGCTCACCGAGACAGGGTTCGATGAACACTGAAGCTTTCTTT
D: TRBD2; V: TRBV19; size: NA; J: TRBJ2-7; CDR3: CASSMRGTSGSYEQYF; DNA: TGTGCCAGTAGTATGCGTGGGACTAGCGGGAGCTACGAGCAGTACTTC
D: NA; V: TRBV6-6; size: NA; J: TRBJ2-7; CDR3: CASSSYLEGGYEQYF; DNA: TGTGCCAGCAGTTCCTACCTTGAGGGAGGCTACGAGCAGTACTTC
D: NA; V: TRBV5-4; size: NA; J: TRBJ1-6; CDR3: CASSLEAASSYNSPLHF; DNA: TGTGCCAGCAGCTTGGAGGCAGCGAGCTCCTATAATTCACCCCTCCACTTT
D: NA; V: TRBV13; size: NA; J: TRBJ1-6; CDR3: CASSNAGEGNSPLHF; DNA: TGTGCCAGCAGTAACGCAGGGGAAGGTAATTCACCCCTCCACTTT
D: TRBD1; V: TRBV5-5; size: few; J: TRBJ1-1; CDR3: CASSLRQGAEAFF; DNA: TGTGCCAGCAGCTTAAGACAGGGGGCTGAAGCTTTCTTT
D: NA; V: TRBV6-1; size: NA; J: TRBJ2-2; CDR3: CASNPLARTGELFF; DNA: TGTGCCAGCAATCCACTAGCAAGAACCGGGGAGCTGTTTTTT
D: TRBD2; V: TRBV9; size: NA; J: TRBJ2-1; CDR3: CASSVVSSGGAVYNEQFF; DNA: TGTGCCAGCAGCGTAGTTTCCAGCGGGGGGGCCGTTTACAATGAGCAGTTCTTC
D: NA; V: TRBV2; size: NA; J: TRBJ2-1; CDR3: CASLTPGQYNEQFF; DNA: TGTGCCAGCCTAACCCCGGGTCAGTACAATGAGCAGTTCTTC
D: TRBD1; V: TRBV30; size: NA; J: TRBJ1-2; CDR3: CAWIDRGYGYTF; DNA: TGTGCCTGGATAGACAGGGGGTATGGCTACACCTTC
D: TRBD2; V: TRBV29-1; size: NA; J: TRBJ2-4; CDR3: CSVRLAGIQYF; DNA: TGCAGCGTGAGACTAGCGGGGATTCAGTACTTC
D: TRBD1; V: TRBV7-6; size: NA; J: TRBJ1-4; CDR3: CASSHGDREEDEKLFF; DNA: TGTGCCAGCAGTCACGGCGACAGGGAGGAGGATGAAAAACTGTTTTTT
D: TRBD1; V: TRBV2; size: NA; J: TRBJ1-2; CDR3: CASSDGTDPGYTF; DNA: TGTGCCAGCAGTGACGGGACAGATCCTGGCTACACCTTC
D: TRBD1; V: TRBV6-4; size: NA; J: TRBJ1-4; CDR3: CASSGQGGEKLFF; DNA: TGTGCCAGCAGTGGGCAGGGGGGCGAAAAACTGTTTTTT
D: TRBD1; V: TRBV18; size: NA; J: TRBJ1-1; CDR3: CASSPRTGNTEAFF; DNA: TGTGCCAGCTCACCTCGGACAGGCAACACTGAAGCTTTCTTT
D: NA; V: TRBV18; size: NA; J: TRBJ1-2; CDR3: CASSPSRTAPDVSYGYTF; DNA: TGTGCCAGCTCACCTAGCAGGACTGCACCCGACGTGAGTTATGGCTACACCTTC
D: TRBD1; V: TRBV9; size: NA; J: TRBJ1-2; CDR3: CASSAGQGVGYGYTF; DNA: TGTGCCAGCAGCGCGGGACAGGGTGTTGGTTATGGCTACACCTTC
D: NA; V: TRBV5-8; size: NA; J: TRBJ1-6; CDR3: CASSRGGLNSPLHF; DNA: TGTGCCAGCAGTCGCGGGGGGCTAAATTCACCCCTCCACTTT
D: NA; V: TRBV13; size: NA; J: TRBJ2-1; CDR3: CASSPRGWDNEQFF; DNA: TGTGCCAGCAGCCCTAGGGGGTGGGACAATGAGCAGTTCTTC
D: NA; V: TRBV2; size: NA; J: TRBJ2-7; CDR3: CASSEALSVNLYEQYF; DNA: TGTGCCAGCAGTGAAGCGCTTTCGGTAAACCTCTACGAGCAGTACTTC
D: TRBD2; V: TRBV9; size: NA; J: TRBJ2-2; CDR3: CASRTSATGELFF; DNA: TGTGCCAGCCGGACTAGCGCCACCGGGGAGCTGTTTTTT
D: NA; V: TRBV30; size: NA; J: TRBJ2-7; CDR3: CAWSGVNPSEQYF; DNA: TGTGCCTGGAGTGGAGTGAACCCGAGCGAGCAGTACTTC
D: NA; V: TRBV19; size: NA; J: TRBJ1-2; CDR3: CASSFGQRYGYTF; DNA: TGTGCCAGTAGTTTCGGACAGAGATATGGCTACACCTTC
D: NA; V: TRBV28; size: NA; J: TRBJ1-5; CDR3: CASSLPGGGQPQHF; DNA: TGTGCCAGCAGTTTGCCGGGTGGCGGTCAGCCCCAGCATTTT
D: TRBD2; V: TRBV7-2; size: NA; J: TRBJ2-7; CDR3: CASSLRHLPSGRRLYEQYF; DNA: TGTGCCAGCAGCTTACGGCACTTACCGAGCGGGAGGCGGTTATACGAGCAGTACTTC
D: TRBD2; V: TRBV6-1; size: NA; J: TRBJ2-2; CDR3: CASSLAGETGELFF; DNA: TGTGCCAGCAGTCTAGCGGGAGAAACCGGGGAGCTGTTTTTT
D: NA; V: TRBV5-1; size: NA; J: TRBJ1-2; CDR3: CASSLEVGGGRVGYTF; DNA: TGCGCCAGCAGCTTGGAGGTGGGCGGGGGTCGAGTCGGCTACACCTTC
D: NA; V: TRBV2; size: NA; J: TRBJ2-3; CDR3: CATLPGQGTGRTDTQYF; DNA: TGTGCCACGTTACCGGGACAAGGTACCGGGCGCACAGATACGCAGTATTTT
D: TRBD1; V: TRBV6-5; size: NA; J: TRBJ2-3; CDR3: CASRQGAGTQYF; DNA: TGTGCCAGCAGGCAGGGGGCTGGTACGCAGTATTTT
D: NA; V: TRBV11-2; size: NA; J: TRBJ2-5; CDR3: CASSLVGSGFQETQYF; DNA: TGTGCCAGCAGCTTAGTCGGTAGCGGATTTCAAGAGACCCAGTACTTC
D: TRBD1; V: TRBV2; size: NA; J: TRBJ1-1; CDR3: CASSEALQGSEAFF; DNA: TGTGCCAGCAGTGAAGCATTACAGGGGAGTGAAGCTTTCTTT
D: NA; V: TRBV29-1; size: once; J: TRBJ1-1; CDR3: CSVVWQAGTEAFF; DNA: TGCAGCGTTGTTTGGCAGGCGGGCACTGAAGCTTTCTTT
D: NA; V: TRBV18; size: NA; J: TRBJ1-5; CDR3: CASSPRNGSRNQPQHF; DNA: TGTGCCAGCTCCCCGCGCAACGGGAGCCGCAATCAGCCCCAGCATTTT
D: NA; V: TRBV9; size: NA; J: TRBJ1-1; CDR3: CASSAELMNTEAFF; DNA: TGTGCCAGCAGCGCGGAGCTCATGAACACTGAAGCTTTCTTT
D: NA; V: TRBV18; size: NA; J: TRBJ2-7; CDR3: CASSPAGIYEQYF; DNA: TGTGCCAGCTCACCCGCAGGGATCTACGAGCAGTACTTC
D: NA; V: TRBV4-2; size: NA; J: TRBJ2-7; CDR3: CASSQTGTYEQYF; DNA: TGTGCCAGCAGCCAAACAGGTACCTACGAGCAGTACTTC